This TCR beta chain was found in a study of identifying expanded T cells in peripheral blood (dated by TCRdb to between 2018 and 2021). The study in broad terms: Technical replicates were generated by sequencing separate aliquots of the same genomic DNA pool, and four replicates were compared pairwise.

Broader findings and caveats from the paper: Both the number of clones called differentially abundant and the false-positive rate were significantly reduced by the beta-binomial model across all healthy-donor time intervals. The authors expected that biological variance in healthy repertoires might rise further over much longer intervals, such as months to years. Across all healthy donors, variance in clone template counts between approximately 2-week samples was found to increase significantly with total template count. Around 1.3 differentially abundant clones were flagged by the binomial model between technical replicates, whereas about 15 and 19 were flagged over roughly two weeks and four weeks, respectively.

During the collection period, no infections or other immune events were recorded for the healthy donors. To calibrate time-dependent variance in a beta-binomial model of T-cell clone differential abundance, blood repertoires from healthy donors were used as a training cohort. The training cohort included some ten healthy donors, of whom 3 were female and 7 were male. The donors were between about 29 and 65 years old, with an average age of around 42 years. Whole blood from each healthy donor was obtained from a commercial supplier and was collected at three time points two to three weeks apart. For immunosequencing, genomic DNA was extracted from unsorted whole blood. The immunoSEQ Assay, which uses bias-controlled multiplex PCR amplification of genomic DNA, was used to profile TCRbeta CDR3 regions. The authors processed their data as follows. The absolute abundance of each unique TCRbeta CDR3 region was quantified after sequences were collapsed and filtered. Differential abundance was assessed using a binomial (Fisher-equivalent) model and a beta-binomial model in which time-dependent variance fitted from healthy donors was added. Clones with fewer than 5 combined templates were removed, and a clone was called differentially abundant if the clone's Benjamini-Hochberg FDR was below 0.01. The form v = (b*log(k)+a)^2 was used to model beta-binomial variance as a function of total template count across the two samples. Drawn from immuneACCESS, this table holds only the in-frame rearrangements with V and J called that TCRdb kept. Clones are partly lost; checked studies trace under half to an unresolved V gene and leave the rest unexplained. D and trimming were read from the DNA, whereas the V and J calls and clone size are those reported in that table. The sample table contains approximately 94,000 clones; only one count was recorded for 80% to 90% of them. The top ten constitute more than 5.5% of the sample.

To note about this clone: The antigen it binds to is not known. Qualities for individual bases were not recorded, and no much larger clone is one base off.

The TCR sequence derives from a person between 18 and 69 years old in good health. Sequences were obtained from blood.

The CDR3 here reads CASSLEGQGEETQYF. The bases are TGTGCCAGCAGCTTAGAGGGACAGGGCGAAGAGACCCAGTACTTC. The rearranged segments are TRBV7-9 and TRBJ2-5; 9 of the junction bases match TRBD1. Taken from the germline V gene (reference sequence), the CDR1 and CDR2 loops are SEHNR and FQNEAQ. Trimming removed 1 base from V and 3 bases from J; the gene matches leave 3 bases unexplained. The CDR3 spans 15 residues, from the cysteine through the phenylalanine. Of the read, only the CDR3 DNA is kept; its 45 bases are in frame from base 1.